This entry lists 30 T cell receptor beta chains sequenced from one sample in a study of vaccination and CD4 T cells after COVID-19. Which antigens these TCRs recognize remains unknown. The treatment is: roughly 10-day PBMC culture with coronavirus spike peptide pools or control peptides (ViraFEST assay). Cultured CD4+ T cell DNA underwent sequencing with the Oncomine TCR Beta short-read assay. TCRdb redid the calling of the PCR reads with MiXCR, one entry per CDR3 protein. The sample records roughly 5,500 distinct CDR3 sequences, about 71% being singletons. Sequencing was performed on CD4+ T cells from blood, cultured in vitro. Every receptor here comes from a human donor who had recovered from COVID-19.

The V and J genes are TRBV6-2 or TRBV6-3 and TRBJ2-6; no clear D. The CDR3 is 15 amino acids. In germline, CDR1 is MNHEY, CDR2 SVGEGT. The V and J ends lost 4 bases and 2 bases respectively, with 9 bases between them. The DNA of the CDR3 is TGTGCCAGCAGTTTGCAGATCCCTGGGGCCAACGTCCTGACTTTC. Protein sequence: CASSLQIPGANVLTF.

The genes are TRBV21-1 and TRBJ2-5. TRBV21-1 constitutes a pseudogene. This CDR3 contains 12 residues. The chain's CDR3 is CASSRGTETQYF. DNA of the CDR3: TGTGCCAGCAGCAGAGGTACAGAGACCCAGTACTTC.

This chain joins TRBV7-9 and TRBJ1-1; D might be TRBD1 (5 bases). V was clipped by 1 base and J by 4 bases, with 7 bases between them. The CDR3 has 13 amino acids. The germline V gene encodes CDR1 SEHNR and CDR2 FQNEAQ (reference sequence). The CDR3 bases are TGTGCCAGCAGCTTAGGACAGCGCACTGAAGCTTTCTTT. Protein product: CASSLGQRTEAFF.

The rearrangement links TRBV6-1 to TRBJ1-1; a possible D gene is TRBD1 (5 bases). Trimming took 7 bases from V and 3 from J, leaving 18 bases between them. CDR1 and CDR2 from the germline V gene are MNHNS and SASEGT. The CDR3 is 15 residues long. CDR3 amino acids: CASITTNGGDTEAFF. CDR3 sequence (DNA): TGTGCCAGCATCACAACAAATGGGGGGGACACTGAAGCTTTCTTT.

This clonotype is large. The rearrangement uses TRBV19 and TRBJ1-2; D remains unclear. The length of the CDR3 is 15 residues. V was shortened by 0 bases and J by 2 bases, with 10 bases between the two germline ends. Germline values: CDR1 LNHDA, CDR2 SQIVND (reference sequence). The CDR3 DNA reads TGTGCCAGTAGTATAGATGGGTCTTTCAACTATGGCTACACCTTC. Encoded protein: CASSIDGSFNYGYTF.

This chain joins TRBV19 and TRBJ2-5; maybe TRBD2 (6 bases). Germline lookup yields CDR1 LNHDA and CDR2 SQIVND (reference sequence). CDR3 size: 16 residues. Trimming took off 7 bases at V and 5 bases at J, with 23 bases between the two ends. CDR3 nucleotides: TGTGCCAGTACCCTATCGGGGGATGCATTTGGGGAGACCCAGTACTTC. It specifies CASTLSGDAFGETQYF.

This CDR3 is CASSGRLREQYF. For the CDR3, the DNA is TGTGCCAGCAGCGGTAGGCTTAGGGAGCAGTACTTC. The chain has TRBV11-3 and TRBJ2-7; D not resolved. Trimming took 5 bases from V and 7 from J, leaving 12 bases between them. The CDR3 runs to 12 residues. Germline V gives CDR1 SGHNT, CDR2 YENEEA.

In its sample, this clonotype was seen a few times. This chain joins TRBV20-1 and TRBJ1-5; no clear D. This CDR3 comprises 13 residues. Germline V gene data show CDR1 as DFQATT and CDR2 as SNEGSKA (reference sequence). V was clipped by 0 bases and J by 4 bases, with 7 bases between them. CDR3 in DNA: TGCAGTGCTAGAGATCCCGCAAATCAGCCCCAGCATTTT. Protein sequence: CSARDPANQPQHF.

The chain carries TRBV27 and TRBJ1-6, with D possibly being TRBD1 (5 bases). The CDR3 sequence is 18 residues long. V lost 0 bases and J 7 bases, leaving 19 bases between the germline ends. CDR1 and CDR2 (germline): MNHEY, SMNVEV (reference sequence). CDR3 coding DNA: TGTGCCAGCAGTTTATCGAAGGGGAGCAGGAAGGACAATTCACCCCTCCACTTT. The encoded protein is CASSLSKGSRKDNSPLHF.

The chain recombines TRBV6-1 with TRBJ2-2, with TRBD1 identical over 8 bases. This CDR3 comprises 15 residues. Germline V gene lookup returns CDR1 MNHNS and CDR2 SASEGT. Trimming at V came to 6 bases and at J to 1 base, leaving 4 bases not matched to a gene. CDR3 region: CASRRTGQNTGELFF. The CDR3 DNA sequence: TGTGCCAGCAGGCGGACAGGGCAGAACACCGGGGAGCTGTTTTTT.

This clonotype turned up a few times. The chain joins TRBV24-1 to TRBJ2-5; the D gene is possibly TRBD2 (6 bases). Germline CDR1 KGHDR, CDR2 SFDVKD. CDR3 length: 17 amino acids. V was shortened by 6 bases and J by 4 bases, with 23 bases between the two germline ends. The CDR3 nucleotides read TGTGCCACCAGTAATCGTATGGGAGGTTTGAGCGGAGAGACCCAGTACTTC. This encodes CATSNRMGGLSGETQYF.

This clonotype was seen a handful of times. This sequence joins TRBV20-1 and TRBJ1-2; D is uncertain. V was clipped by 5 bases and J by 4 bases, with 8 bases between them. Germline CDR1 reads DFQATT; CDR2 reads SNEGSKA (reference sequence). This CDR3 region has 11 residues. The CDR3 DNA is TGCAGTGCTCAAAACGGCTATGGCTACACCTTC. This gives the protein CSAQNGYGYTF.

The CDR3 bases are TGCAGTGCTAGAGGTAGCGGAAACATTCAGTACTTC. Residues: CSARGSGNIQYF. This chain joins TRBV20-1 and TRBJ2-4, with D possibly being TRBD2 (6 bases). The CDR3 is 12 residues long. CDR1 is DFQATT, CDR2 SNEGSKA, per germline (reference sequence). Trimming stripped 1 base from V and 6 bases from J, with 7 bases between.

The genes are TRBV6-1 and TRBJ2-1, with D hard to call. Per germline, CDR1 MNHNS and CDR2 SASEGT. V was cut by 6 bases and J by 7 bases, with 19 bases left in between. CDR3 length equals 15 residues. The CDR3: CASSPRTSTKNEQFF. The CDR3 DNA reads TGTGCCAGCAGCCCCCGCACGTCTACTAAGAATGAGCAGTTCTTC.

The rearrangement links TRBV6-1 to TRBJ1-2; 9 nucleotides align to TRBD1. V dropped 6 bases and J dropped 5; count of bases not matched to a gene: 10. This CDR3 spans 15 amino acids. Per the germline V gene, CDR1 is MNHNS and CDR2 is SASEGT. As DNA, the CDR3 is TGTGCCAGCAGCCTCTCACCGGGACAGGGATATGGCTACACCTTC. This codes for CASSLSPGQGYGYTF.

The chain couples TRBV7-6 to TRBJ1-2, with TRBD1 identical over 7 bases. The germline CDR1 and CDR2 sequences are SGHVS and FNYEAQ. The CDR3 sequence is 13 residues long. With V trimmed by 5 bases and J by 2 bases, 2 bases remained unmatched. The CDR3 coding sequence is TGTGCCAGCAGCCCACAGGGGAACTATGGCTACACCTTC. Translated: CASSPQGNYGYTF.

V and J are TRBV28 and TRBJ2-3; the D gene could be TRBD1 or TRBD2 (5 bases each). V was clipped by 5 bases and J by 3 bases, with 18 bases between them. CDR3 length: 16 residues. From germline, CDR1 is MDHEN and CDR2 SYDVKM. In DNA, the CDR3 is TGTGCCAGCAGTGGTTTGAGGGAGAAGGGGACAGATACGCAGTATTTT. Its protein product is CASSGLREKGTDTQYF.

The J gene is TRBJ1-5, the V gene TRBV10-3; the match to TRBD1 covers 7 bases. The CDR3 spans 14 residues. Unmatched junction bases numbered 8, after V lost 4 bases and J lost 8 bases. Germline-derived CDR1 and CDR2 are ENHRY and SYGVKD. The CDR3 protein is CAISAGTASEPQHF. CDR3 nucleotide sequence: TGTGCCATCAGTGCCGGGACAGCCTCTGAGCCCCAGCATTTT.

This sequence joins TRBV15 and TRBJ2-7; D remains ambiguous. The germline V and J ends were trimmed by 0 bases and 4 bases, with 10 bases remaining between them. Germline CDR1 and CDR2: LNHNV and YYDKDF (reference sequence). The CDR3 runs to 14 residues. The DNA for the CDR3 is TGTGCCACCAGCAGAGATCGCACGGCTTACGAGCAGTACTTC. Translated: CATSRDRTAYEQYF.

The chain has TRBV20-1 and TRBJ1-5; D is ambiguous. With 5 bases removed from V and 2 bases from J, the gap between germline ends came to 10 bases. The length of the CDR3 is 13 residues. Germline loops: CDR1 DFQATT, CDR2 SNEGSKA (reference sequence). The CDR3 protein is CSAEGRGNQPQHF. CDR3 DNA: TGCAGTGCTGAGGGTCGGGGCAATCAGCCCCAGCATTTT.

The rearrangement uses TRBV4-1 and TRBJ2-3; 10 bases are a match to TRBD2. Germline CDR1 MGHRA, CDR2 YSYEKL. The CDR3 is 16 amino acids. V trimming: 1 base; J trimming: 1 base; junction bases outside the gene matches: 2. The CDR3: CASSQGAGGGTDTQYF. The CDR3 DNA sequence: TGCGCCAGCAGCCAAGGAGCGGGGGGGGGCACAGATACGCAGTATTTT.

The table lists this clonotype with a few counts. The chain employs TRBV30 and TRBJ1-2; possibly TRBD1 for D (5 bases). V shed 5 bases and J shed 7 bases, with 17 bases lying between them. Per the germline V gene, CDR1 is GTSNPN and CDR2 is SVGIG (reference sequence). This CDR3 comprises 13 residues. This chain's CDR3 is CAWDSAPSSGYTF. Written as DNA, the CDR3 is TGTGCCTGGGACAGCGCGCCTTCGTCTGGCTACACCTTC.

CDR3 bases: TGTGCCAGTAGTTCCGGACTAGCGGGAGGGGAGACCCAGTACTTC. Its protein is CASSSGLAGGETQYF. This chain connects TRBV19 to TRBJ2-5; TRBD2 aligns across 15 bases. This CDR3 spans 15 amino acids. V shed 5 bases, J shed 5 bases, and the junction held 3 bases outside the gene matches. Germline V gene sequence: CDR1 LNHDA, CDR2 SQIVND (reference sequence). The whole variable domain, remainder taken from reference TRBV19 and TRBJ2-5, is DGGITQSPKYLFRKEGQNVTLSCEQNLNHDAMYWYRQDPGQGLRLIYYSQIVNDFQKGDIAEGYSVSREKKESFPLTVTSAQKNPTAFYLCASSSGLAGGETQYFGPGTRLLVL.

V is TRBV5-1 and J is TRBJ1-1, with D perhaps TRBD1 (5 bases). Trimming pared 4 bases from V and 5 bases from J, leaving 21 bases between. Germline loops: CDR1 SGHRS, CDR2 YFSETQ. The CDR3 contains 16 residues. DNA for the CDR3: TGCGCCAGCAGCACAGAGGGGCTTTATTGGGGAACTGAAGCTTTCTTT. Amino acids: CASSTEGLYWGTEAFF.

CDR3 amino acids: CASSIQGGDEQYF. The CDR3 nucleotides read TGTGCCAGCAGCATACAGGGGGGTGACGAGCAGTACTTC. The chain combines TRBV7-2 with TRBJ2-7, with TRBD1 matching over 8 bases. V was clipped by 5 bases and J by 5 bases; unmatched bases: 5. Germline values: CDR1 SGHTA, CDR2 FQGNSA. The CDR3 length is 13 residues.

This chain links TRBV7-8 with TRBJ2-7; D possibly corresponds to TRBD2 (5 bases). CDR1 is SGHVS, CDR2 FQNEAQ, per germline. This CDR3 region has 15 residues. V was cut by 5 bases and J by 0 bases, with 14 bases left in between. The chain's CDR3 is CASSPSSLSSYEQYF. DNA of the CDR3: TGTGCCAGCAGCCCTAGCAGCTTGAGCTCCTACGAGCAGTACTTC. The full variable domain, in which reference TRBV7-8 and TRBJ2-7 provide the parts outside the CDR3, is GAGVSQSPRYKVAKRGQDVALRCDPISGHVSLFWYQQALGQGPEFLTYFQNEAQLDKSGLPSDRFFAERPEGSVSTLKIQRTQQEDSAVYLCASSPSSLSSYEQYFGPGTRLTVT.

This chain links TRBV19 with TRBJ1-1; possibly TRBD1 for D (6 bases). Germline CDR1 and CDR2: LNHDA and SQIVND (reference sequence). The CDR3 sequence is 16 residues long. The germline V and J ends were trimmed by 3 bases and 3 bases, with 17 bases remaining between them. CDR3 amino acids: CASSIWRRGPYTEAFF. The DNA of the CDR3 is TGTGCCAGTAGTATTTGGCGCAGGGGCCCCTACACTGAAGCTTTCTTT.

This chain connects TRBV20-1 to TRBJ1-1, with a tentative D call TRBD1 (6 bases). Trimming cost V 2 bases and J 0 bases, with 13 bases left between them. Germline CDR1 is DFQATT and CDR2 is SNEGSKA (reference sequence). The length of the CDR3 is 15 residues. The CDR3 loop is CSARTGQAMNTEAFF. In nucleotides, the CDR3 is TGCAGTGCTAGAACAGGGCAGGCGATGAACACTGAAGCTTTCTTT.

The gene calls are TRBV27 and TRBJ1-6; D is unclear. Germline values: CDR1 MNHEY, CDR2 SMNVEV (reference sequence). There are 15 residues in the CDR3. With 7 bases removed from V and 6 bases from J, the gap between germline ends came to 16 bases. This CDR3 is CASTGVPGFNSPLHF. The CDR3 coding sequence is TGTGCCAGCACTGGGGTCCCCGGGTTTAATTCACCCCTCCACTTT.

This rearrangement joins TRBV7-2 to TRBJ2-7; TRBD2 matches 9 bases. CDR1 is SGHTA and CDR2 is FQGNSA in the germline V gene. The CDR3 is made up of 16 amino acids. The V and J ends lost 1 base and 0 bases, in that order; junction bases with no gene match: 4. The CDR3 is CASSLELAGNSYEQYF. The CDR3 DNA is TGTGCCAGCAGCTTAGAGCTAGCGGGGAACTCCTACGAGCAGTACTTC.